The 32 T cell receptor beta chains reported below all come from one sample, sequenced in a study of metastatic and nonmetastatic thyroid tumors. No treatment had been given to any patient before thyroid surgery. TCRdb reassembled clones from the PCR reads with MiXCR. Among 15,000 to 20,000 clones, 25% to 30% were seen once, and the ten largest hold roughly 13%. Sequencing input: tumor tissue. The receptors here all came from a male donor with papillary thyroid cancer or a benign thyroid nodule (not recorded which). Some clones in this sample may be carry-over from other donors' samples.

This clone was seen repeatedly, ten times or more. The chain uses TRBV27 and TRBJ1-6; perhaps TRBD1 as D (6 bases). From germline, CDR1 is MNHEY and CDR2 SMNVEV (reference sequence). Trimming took off 7 bases at V and 9 bases at J, with 13 bases between the two ends. The CDR3 is 13 amino acids. Here the CDR3 DNA reads TGTGCCAGCAAGGGGACACGGAGTTCACCCCTCCACTTT. Translation gives CASKGTRSSPLHF.

V gene TRBV5-1 combines with J gene TRBJ1-2, with 7 positions matching TRBD1. The J segment lost 5 bases and the V segment lost 4 bases, leaving 8 bases of the junction unmatched. The CDR3 has 14 residues. Germline CDR1 reads SGHRS; CDR2 reads YFSETQ. CDR3 amino acids: CASSPQQGRYGYTF. The CDR3 DNA is TGCGCCAGCAGCCCCCAACAGGGGAGGTATGGCTACACCTTC.

This clone ranks as medium-sized (0.01 to 0.1%). This chain joins TRBV11-3 and TRBJ2-1; TRBD2 might be the D (6 bases). This CDR3 is 16 amino acids long. V was trimmed by 4 bases and J by 1 base, leaving 14 bases between them. Germline V gives CDR1 SGHNT, CDR2 YENEEA. Written as DNA, the CDR3 is TGTGCCAGCAGCTCCCGGGACTTGGGTTCCTACAATGAGCAGTTCTTC. Translated: CASSSRDLGSYNEQFF.

The V gene is TRBV18, the J gene TRBJ1-6; 7 bases fit TRBD1. This CDR3 is 14 amino acids long. The ends lost 4 bases at V and 7 bases at J; junction bases unmatched: 4. Per germline, CDR1 KGHSH and CDR2 LQKENI. CDR3: CASSRSGQNSPLHF. The CDR3 DNA reads TGTGCCAGCTCACGATCGGGACAGAATTCACCCCTCCACTTT. Looking up the rest from reference TRBV18 and TRBJ1-6 gives the full variable domain: NAGVMQNPRHLVRRRGQEARLRCSPMKGHSHVYWYRQLPEEGLKFMVYLQKENIIDESGMPKERFSAEFPKEGPSILRIQQVVRGDSAAYFCASSRSGQNSPLHFGNGTRLTVT.

This clone has more than one count but fewer than ten. The chain recombines TRBV20-1 with TRBJ1-2, with D possibly matching TRBD1 (6 bases). The CDR3 is 12 residues long. V gave up 7 bases and J gave up 8 bases, with 17 bases separating them. Germline lookup yields CDR1 DFQATT and CDR2 SNEGSKA (reference sequence). The CDR3 coding sequence is TGCAGTGGCCGGAGGGGGGCAGAGGGCTACACCTTC. It translates to CSGRRGAEGYTF.

This clone was seen repeatedly, ten times or more. The chain uses TRBV20-1 and TRBJ2-5; the D is unclear. The germline CDR1 and CDR2 sequences are DFQATT and SNEGSKA (reference sequence). This CDR3 spans 13 amino acids. V gave up 1 base and J gave up 4 bases, with 10 bases separating them. CDR3 nucleotide sequence: TGCAGTGCTAGAGCCACCTACTCAGAGACCCAGTACTTC. Translating gives CSARATYSETQYF.

In this sample, this clone turned up many times. J is TRBJ2-1 and V is TRBV4-3; 10 bases line up with TRBD2. Germline V gives CDR1 LGHNA, CDR2 YSLEER. This CDR3 region has 13 residues. Trimming removed 5 bases from V and 10 bases from J; junction bases left unmatched: 5. CDR3 amino acids: CASSASGSREQFF. CDR3 nucleotide sequence: TGCGCCAGCAGCGCTAGCGGGAGCCGGGAGCAGTTCTTC.

The rearrangement uses TRBV24-1 and TRBJ2-1; D is possibly TRBD1 (5 bases). The CDR3 covers 16 residues. Between the trimmed V and J ends, which lost 4 bases and 0 bases, there was a span of 12 bases. Germline CDR1 reads KGHDR; CDR2 reads SFDVKD. The CDR3 coding sequence is TGTGCCACCAGTGACATGGGGCAAGGCTCCTACAATGAGCAGTTCTTC. Translation: CATSDMGQGSYNEQFF.

This clone is medium-sized (0.01 to 0.1%) in the sample. This chain uses TRBV5-6 with TRBJ1-5, with D hard to call. The V gene lost 2 bases and the J gene lost 5 bases, with 5 bases spanning the gap. CDR3 length: 12 amino acids. CDR1 SGHDT and CDR2 YYEEEE come from the germline V gene. The CDR3: CASSFSDQPQHF. CDR3 coding DNA: TGTGCCAGCAGCTTTTCCGATCAGCCCCAGCATTTT.

The gene calls are TRBV20-1 and TRBJ2-5, with 8 bases identical to TRBD2. V lost 1 base and J lost 0; bases outside the gene matches: 7. CDR3 length: 16 amino acids. Per the germline V gene, CDR1 is DFQATT and CDR2 is SNEGSKA (reference sequence). The CDR3 DNA reads TGCAGTGCTAGAGTGGAAACTAGCGGTGACCAAGAGACCCAGTACTTC. Its protein product is CSARVETSGDQETQYF.

The chain uses TRBV5-1 and TRBJ2-1, with 8 bases identical to TRBD2. The CDR3 has 15 amino acids. The V gene's germline CDR1 is SGHRS and CDR2 YFSETQ. V trimming: 5 bases; J trimming: 4 bases; junction bases outside the gene matches: 8. CDR3 coding DNA: TGCGCCAGCAGGGAACAGACTAGCGCGTACAATGAGCAGTTCTTC. Its translation is CASREQTSAYNEQFF. The full variable domain, with the rest looked up from reference TRBV5-1 and TRBJ2-1, is KAGVTQTPRYLIKTRGQQVTLSCSPISGHRSVSWYQQTPGQGLQFLFEYFSETQRNKGNFPGRFSGRQFSNSRSEMNVSTLELGDSALYLCASREQTSAYNEQFFGPGTRLTVL.

This clone is labeled as medium-sized. The rearrangement joins TRBV19 to TRBJ2-7, with D perhaps given as TRBD1 or TRBD2 (6 bases each). V lost 6 bases, J lost 7 bases, and 22 bases lay in between. CDR1 and CDR2 from the germline V gene are LNHDA and SQIVND (reference sequence). The CDR3 spans 15 residues. The CDR3 bases are TGTGCCAGTAGCCAAGGAGGGGGGCCCAACCTGGAGCAGTACTTC. This translates into CASSQGGGPNLEQYF.

The chain recombines TRBV20-1 with TRBJ1-3; no definite D call. Germline V gene sequence: CDR1 DFQATT, CDR2 SNEGSKA (reference sequence). V was cut by 6 bases and J by 0 bases, with 15 bases left in between. This CDR3 spans 15 amino acids. The CDR3 nucleotides are TGCAGTGCCGGGGAGGGAAGCAGCTCTGGAAACACCATATATTTT. Amino acid sequence: CSAGEGSSSGNTIYF.

This clone showed up just a few times. The V gene is TRBV28, the J gene TRBJ2-7; D not resolved. CDR1 and CDR2 from the germline V gene are MDHEN and SYDVKM. The ends were cut back, 2 bases at V and 3 bases at J, with 11 bases in the middle. The CDR3 totals 14 residues. The CDR3 is CASSLTDTDYEQYF. The CDR3 bases are TGTGCCAGCAGTTTAACAGATACAGACTACGAGCAGTACTTC.

This clone is categorized as medium-sized (0.01 to 0.1%). J is TRBJ1-2 and V is TRBV2; D is undetermined. Between the trimmed V and J ends, which lost 8 bases and 1 base, there was a span of 11 bases. Germline loops: CDR1 SNHLY, CDR2 FYNNEI. The CDR3 is 13 amino acids. The CDR3 region has the DNA TGTGCCAGCCGACGATCATATAACTATGGCTACACCTTC. Translating it yields CASRRSYNYGYTF. Full variable domain (remainder filled in from reference TRBV2 and TRBJ1-2): EPEVTQTPSHQVTQMGQEVILRCVPISNHLYFYWYRQILGQKVEFLVSFYNNEISEKSEIFDDQFSVERPDGSNFTLKIRSTKLEDSAMYFCASRRSYNYGYTFGSGTRLTVV.

The chain uses TRBV11-2 and TRBJ1-1, with 7 bases lining up with TRBD1. The CDR3 consists of 18 residues. The V and J ends lost 0 bases and 1 base, in that order; junction bases with no gene match: 11. CDR1 SGHAT and CDR2 FQNNGV come from the germline V gene. The CDR3 nucleotides read TGTGCCAGCAGCTTAGAGGGGCAGGGGGATTATAGGAACACTGAAGCTTTCTTT. Its protein product is CASSLEGQGDYRNTEAFF.

V and J are TRBV20-1 and TRBJ2-3; 9 bases agree with TRBD1. This CDR3 spans 15 amino acids. CDR1 DFQATT and CDR2 SNEGSKA come from the germline V gene (reference sequence). With 6 bases clipped from V and 4 bases from J, the junction kept 11 bases outside the gene matches. CDR3 sequence reads: CSAAKTGGYADTQYF. The CDR3 DNA reads as TGCAGTGCCGCAAAGACAGGGGGTTACGCAGATACGCAGTATTTT.

This clone was counted a few times. This chain uses TRBV7-2 with TRBJ2-5; 15 bases align to TRBD2. Unmatched junction bases numbered 5, after V lost 5 bases and J lost 4 bases. CDR3 length: 16 residues. Germline CDR1 is SGHTA and CDR2 is FQGNSA. For the CDR3, the DNA is TGTGCCAGCAGCCCGGGGACTAGCGGGAGGTTAGAGACCCAGTACTTC. This gives the protein CASSPGTSGRLETQYF.

This clone turned up a few times. The rearrangement joins TRBV11-2 to TRBJ2-5; D possibly corresponds to TRBD2 (6 bases). The CDR3 has 15 residues. Between the trimmed V and J ends, which lost 5 bases and 2 bases, there was a span of 15 bases. Germline CDR1 is SGHAT and CDR2 is FQNNGV. CDR3 in DNA: TGTGCCAGCAGCAAAGGGGTAGCGGTTCAAGAGACCCAGTACTTC. This sequence encodes CASSKGVAVQETQYF.

This clone was counted many times. The V and J genes are TRBV7-9 and TRBJ1-2; 10 nucleotides match TRBD1. Germline loops: CDR1 SEHNR, CDR2 FQNEAQ (reference sequence). The CDR3 contains 14 residues. V lost 5 bases to trimming and J lost 6 bases; unmatched junction nucleotides: 6. The CDR3 protein is CASSAGTGEDGYTF. As DNA, the CDR3 is TGTGCCAGCAGCGCCGGGACAGGGGAAGATGGCTACACCTTC.

In its sample, this clone is medium-sized (0.01 to 0.1%). V gene TRBV13 combines with J gene TRBJ2-7; TRBD1 matches at 9 bases. Germline CDR1 is PRHDT and CDR2 is FYEKMQ (reference sequence). Trimming cost V 5 bases and J 3 bases; bases outside gene matches: 11. This CDR3 is 16 amino acids long. For the CDR3, the DNA is TGTGCCAGCAGCGTCGCCCCCGGGACAGGGATCTACGAGCAGTACTTC. Translating gives CASSVAPGTGIYEQYF.

This clone was seen repeatedly, ten times or more. The genes are TRBV2 and TRBJ2-7, with TRBD2 identical over 10 bases. Germline V lookup: CDR1 SNHLY, CDR2 FYNNEI. The CDR3 sequence is 14 residues long. With V trimmed by 6 bases and J by 7 bases, 9 bases remained unmatched. In DNA, the CDR3 is TGTGCCAGCAGGCCGGGACTAGCGAAGTGGGAGCAGTACTTC. The encoded protein is CASRPGLAKWEQYF.

This clone was observed at least ten times. This sequence joins TRBV5-6 and TRBJ2-7, with TRBD2 matching over 7 bases. The CDR3 loop spans 11 amino acids. V lost 4 bases to trimming and J lost 7 bases; unmatched junction nucleotides: 2. CDR1 and CDR2 (germline): SGHDT, YYEEEE. CDR3 sequence: CASSGGEEQYF. CDR3 DNA sequence: TGTGCCAGCAGCGGGGGGGAGGAGCAGTACTTC.

The chain couples TRBV7-9 to TRBJ2-1, with D perhaps matching TRBD1 (5 bases). Trimming removed 3 bases at V and 6 bases at J, with 9 bases between. Germline CDR1 is SEHNR and CDR2 is FQNEAQ (reference sequence). CDR3 length equals 13 residues. In DNA, the CDR3 is TGTGCCAGCAGCTTGTTCAGGGTCAATGAGCAGTTCTTC. Translated: CASSLFRVNEQFF.

This clone came up a few times. This chain uses TRBV5-5 with TRBJ2-3; possible D gene TRBD1, 6 bases. Trimming stripped 5 bases from V and 7 bases from J, with 20 bases between. CDR1 is SGHKS, CDR2 YYEKEE, per germline (reference sequence). This CDR3 contains 15 residues. In nucleotides, the CDR3 is TGTGCCAGCAGTATTACAGGGTCGAGAGCCTATACGCAGTATTTT. Translation gives CASSITGSRAYTQYF. The whole variable domain, remainder taken from reference TRBV5-5 and TRBJ2-3, is DAGVTQSPTHLIKTRGQQVTLRCSPISGHKSVSWYQQVLGQGPQFIFQYYEKEERGRGNFPDRFSARQFPNYSSELNVNALLLGDSALYLCASSITGSRAYTQYFGPGTRLTVL.

The chain is built from TRBV2 and TRBJ2-3, with unresolved D. V gave up 0 bases and J gave up 0 bases, with 4 bases separating them. The V gene's germline CDR1 is SNHLY and CDR2 FYNNEI. This CDR3 has 14 residues. The CDR3 DNA follows: TGTGCCAGCAGTGAAGCCCTAAGCACAGATACGCAGTATTTT. It yields the protein CASSEALSTDTQYF.

The V and J genes are TRBV11-2 and TRBJ1-1, with a weak D call TRBD1 (6 bases). The CDR3 spans 13 residues. Germline V gene data show CDR1 as SGHAT and CDR2 as FQNNGV. V lost 4 bases and J lost 4, with 10 bases in between. The CDR3 DNA reads TGTGCCAGCAGCTCACTAGGGGGCACTGAAGCTTTCTTT. This sequence encodes CASSSLGGTEAFF.

The genes are TRBV5-5 and TRBJ1-6; unclear D gene. Germline V lookup: CDR1 SGHKS, CDR2 YYEKEE (reference sequence). Deletions cut 0 bases from V and 9 bases from J, with 10 bases between. CDR3 length: 14 residues. CDR3 nucleotides: TGTGCCAGCAGCTTGGGGGGATTCAGTTCACCCCTCCACTTT. The encoded protein is CASSLGGFSSPLHF.

This clone was counted many times. The chain employs TRBV20-1 and TRBJ2-5, with 10 bases aligning to TRBD2. Per the germline V gene, CDR1 is DFQATT and CDR2 is SNEGSKA (reference sequence). With 5 bases clipped from V and 7 bases from J, the junction kept 10 bases outside the gene matches. The CDR3 has 14 residues. CDR3 sequence: CSAPTSGERGTQYF. The CDR3 region has the DNA TGCAGTGCTCCTACTAGCGGGGAGCGGGGGACCCAGTACTTC.

The V call is TRBV20-1, the J call TRBJ2-7; 8 bases are shared with TRBD1. V shed 6 bases, J shed 0 bases, and the junction held 13 bases outside the gene matches. Germline CDR1 reads DFQATT; CDR2 reads SNEGSKA (reference sequence). This CDR3 has 16 residues. This CDR3 is CSASGTGRLSSYEQYF. DNA for the CDR3: TGCAGTGCCTCCGGGACAGGAAGGCTGAGCTCCTACGAGCAGTACTTC.

This clone occurred many times. The chain has TRBV19 and TRBJ2-2; D unresolved. Trimming pared 5 bases from V and 8 bases from J, leaving 9 bases between. This CDR3 contains 12 residues. Germline V CDR1 and CDR2: LNHDA, SQIVND (reference sequence). This CDR3 is CASSLHLGELFF. For the CDR3, the DNA is TGTGCCAGTAGTCTTCATTTAGGGGAGCTGTTTTTT.

This clone was picked up a small number of times. The V gene is TRBV12-3 or TRBV12-4, the J gene TRBJ2-1; 12 nucleotides line up with TRBD2. This CDR3 is built from 15 residues. V shed 10 bases and J 7 bases; nucleotides not matched to a gene: 11. The CDR3 spells CAIPPLAGGVNEQFF. CDR3 sequence (DNA): TGTGCCATCCCGCCTCTAGCGGGAGGGGTGAATGAGCAGTTCTTC.